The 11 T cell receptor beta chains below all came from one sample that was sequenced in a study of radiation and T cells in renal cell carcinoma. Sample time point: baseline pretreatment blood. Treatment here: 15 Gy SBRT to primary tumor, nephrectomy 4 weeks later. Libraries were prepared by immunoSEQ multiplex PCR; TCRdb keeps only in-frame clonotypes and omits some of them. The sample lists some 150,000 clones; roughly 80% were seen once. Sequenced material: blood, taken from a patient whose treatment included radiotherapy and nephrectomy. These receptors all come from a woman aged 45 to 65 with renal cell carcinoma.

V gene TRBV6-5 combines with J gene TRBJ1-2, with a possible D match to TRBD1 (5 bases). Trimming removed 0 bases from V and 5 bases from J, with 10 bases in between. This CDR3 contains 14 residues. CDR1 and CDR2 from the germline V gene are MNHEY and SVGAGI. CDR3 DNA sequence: TGTGCCAGCAGTTACTCGGGGGGAGGGTATGGCTACACCTTC. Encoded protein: CASSYSGGGYGYTF.

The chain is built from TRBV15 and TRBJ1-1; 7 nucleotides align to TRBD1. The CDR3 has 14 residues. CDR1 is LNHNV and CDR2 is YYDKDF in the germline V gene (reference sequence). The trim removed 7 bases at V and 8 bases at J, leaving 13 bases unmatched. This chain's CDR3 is CATTLDREAAEAFF. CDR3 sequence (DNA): TGTGCCACCACCCTAGACAGGGAGGCGGCCGAAGCTTTCTTT.

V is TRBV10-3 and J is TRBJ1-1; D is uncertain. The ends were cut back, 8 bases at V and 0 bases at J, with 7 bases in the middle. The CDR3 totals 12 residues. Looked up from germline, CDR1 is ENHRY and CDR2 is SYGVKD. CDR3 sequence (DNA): TGTGCCATCTCCCCCATGAACACTGAAGCTTTCTTT. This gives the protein CAISPMNTEAFF.

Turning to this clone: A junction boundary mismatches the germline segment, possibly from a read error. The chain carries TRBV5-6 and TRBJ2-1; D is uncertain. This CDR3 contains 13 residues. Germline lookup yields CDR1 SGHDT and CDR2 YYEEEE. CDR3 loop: CASSLASFNEQFF. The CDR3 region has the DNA TGTGCCAGCAGCTTGGCGTCCTTCAATGAGCAGTTCTTC.

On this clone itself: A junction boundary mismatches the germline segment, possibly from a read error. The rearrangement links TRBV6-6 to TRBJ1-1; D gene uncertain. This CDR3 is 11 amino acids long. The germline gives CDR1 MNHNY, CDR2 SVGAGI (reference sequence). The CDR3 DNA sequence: TGTGCCGGCAGTTACGTGGTTGAAGCTTTCTTT. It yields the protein CAGSYVVEAFF.

CDR3 DNA sequence: TGTGCCAGCAGCGACGGGACTTCAAAAGAGACCCAGTACTTC. It translates to CASSDGTSKETQYF. The V gene is TRBV9, the J gene TRBJ2-5; D is possibly TRBD2 (6 bases). Germline lookup yields CDR1 SGDLS and CDR2 YYNGEE. The V end lost 3 bases, the J end lost 3 bases, and 12 bases lay between the germline ends. The CDR3 is 14 residues long.

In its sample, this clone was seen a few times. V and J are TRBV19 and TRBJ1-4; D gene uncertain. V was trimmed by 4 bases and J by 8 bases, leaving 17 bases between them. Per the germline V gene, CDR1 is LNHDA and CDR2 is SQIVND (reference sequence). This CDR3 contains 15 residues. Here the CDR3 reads CASSTGPVPGEKLFF. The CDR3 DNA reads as TGTGCCAGTAGTACCGGACCAGTTCCTGGGGAAAAACTGTTTTTT.

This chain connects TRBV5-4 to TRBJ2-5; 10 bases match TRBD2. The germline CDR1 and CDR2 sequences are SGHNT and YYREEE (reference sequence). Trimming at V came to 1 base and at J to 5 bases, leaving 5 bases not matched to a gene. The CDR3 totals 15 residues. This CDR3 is CASSLQSGGAETQYF. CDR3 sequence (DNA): TGTGCCAGCAGCTTGCAGAGCGGGGGGGCGGAGACCCAGTACTTC.

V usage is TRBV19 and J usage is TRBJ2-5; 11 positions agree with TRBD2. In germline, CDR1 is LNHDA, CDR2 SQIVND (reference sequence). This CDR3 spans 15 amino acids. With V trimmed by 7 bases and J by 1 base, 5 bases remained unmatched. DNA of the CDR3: TGTGCCAGTAAGGGGACTAGCGGATTCCAAGAGACCCAGTACTTC. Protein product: CASKGTSGFQETQYF. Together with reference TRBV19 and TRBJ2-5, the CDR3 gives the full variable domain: DGGITQSPKYLFRKEGQNVTLSCEQNLNHDAMYWYRQDPGQGLRLIYYSQIVNDFQKGDIAEGYSVSREKKESFPLTVTSAQKNPTAFYLCASKGTSGFQETQYFGPGTRLLVL.

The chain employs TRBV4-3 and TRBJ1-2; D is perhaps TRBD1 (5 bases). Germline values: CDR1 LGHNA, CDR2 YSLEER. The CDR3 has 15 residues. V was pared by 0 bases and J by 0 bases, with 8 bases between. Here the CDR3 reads CASSQDAGANYGYTF. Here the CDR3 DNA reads TGCGCCAGCAGCCAAGACGCGGGGGCTAACTATGGCTACACCTTC.

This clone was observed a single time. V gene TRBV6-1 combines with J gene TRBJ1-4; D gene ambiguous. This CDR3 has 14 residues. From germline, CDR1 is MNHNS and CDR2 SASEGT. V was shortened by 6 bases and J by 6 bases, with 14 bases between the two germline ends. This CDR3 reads CASSPRGGHEKLFF. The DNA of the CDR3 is TGTGCCAGCAGCCCCCGGGGTGGGCATGAAAAACTGTTTTTT.